Below, 22 T cell receptor beta chains from the same sample are listed, as sequenced in a study of blood T cells in healthy people across ages. Alongside a J-beta primer mix, a sample-barcoded 5' primer served in a second PCR lasting roughly 6 to 11 cycles. TCRdb re-analysed the 5' RACE reads in MiXCR, keeping a single row per CDR3 protein. In the table there are some 1,800,000 distinct CDR3 sequences, about 39% of which are singletons. Material: blood. Source of these receptors: a human donor in good health.

In its sample, this clonotype was seen a few times. This chain links TRBV12-3 or TRBV12-4 with TRBJ1-5; D might be TRBD1 (5 bases). V gave up 3 bases and J gave up 0 bases, with 24 bases separating them. The CDR3 spans 20 residues. CDR3 sequence reads: CASSFELLANRFYSNQPQHF. In nucleotides, the CDR3 is TGTGCCAGCAGTTTTGAACTTTTGGCAAACAGGTTCTATAGCAATCAGCCCCAGCATTTT.

This chain connects TRBV6-2 or TRBV6-3 to TRBJ2-7; D perhaps matches TRBD1 (7 bases). Germline V gene lookup returns CDR1 MNHEY and CDR2 SVGEGT. Trimming shortened V by 2 bases and J by 3 bases, and 14 bases separated the two germline ends. There are 15 residues in the CDR3. CDR3 region: CASSYGYRGGYEQYF. DNA for the CDR3: TGTGCCAGCAGTTACGGTTACAGGGGAGGCTACGAGCAGTACTTC.

This clonotype came up a few times. DNA of the CDR3: TGCAGTGCTAGATCGCGGGGGGCTGGGGCCAACGTCCTGACTTTC. Protein product: CSARSRGAGANVLTF. V usage is TRBV20-1 and J usage is TRBJ2-6; 8 bases align to TRBD2. Germline loops: CDR1 DFQATT, CDR2 SNEGSKA (reference sequence). The CDR3 has 15 residues. The junction had 2 bases not matched to a gene; V was cut back by 2 bases and J by 2 bases.

V and J are TRBV6-5 and TRBJ1-2; D is unresolved. With 1 base removed from V and 4 bases from J, the gap between germline ends came to 10 bases. Germline CDR1 reads MNHEY; CDR2 reads SVGAGI. The CDR3 loop spans 14 amino acids. CDR3 sequence: CASSYWETGYGYTF. CDR3 in DNA: TGTGCCAGCAGTTACTGGGAAACCGGCTATGGCTACACCTTC.

This chain links TRBV20-1 with TRBJ1-1, with 8 bases lining up with TRBD1. CDR1 DFQATT and CDR2 SNEGSKA come from the germline V gene (reference sequence). The trim removed 3 bases at V and 4 bases at J, leaving 7 bases unmatched. This CDR3 region has 14 residues. The CDR3 here is CSARATGVSTEAFF. In DNA form, the CDR3 reads TGCAGTGCTAGGGCGACAGGGGTGAGCACTGAAGCTTTCTTT.

This chain uses TRBV24-1 with TRBJ2-1; D is perhaps TRBD1 (5 bases). Per germline, CDR1 KGHDR and CDR2 SFDVKD. This CDR3 has 15 amino acids. V dropped 2 bases and J dropped 5 bases, with 12 bases sitting between them. The CDR3 reads CATSDSPDSHNEQFF. CDR3 coding DNA: TGTGCCACCAGTGATTCCCCAGACAGCCACAATGAGCAGTTCTTC.

This clonotype was seen only a few times. V usage is TRBV11-2 and J usage is TRBJ1-1; the match to TRBD1 covers 8 bases. From germline, CDR1 is SGHAT and CDR2 FQNNGV. V lost 4 bases and J lost 7; bases outside the gene matches: 14. This CDR3 contains 16 residues. The CDR3 reads CASSSLRTGSHIEAFF. The CDR3, as DNA: TGTGCCAGCAGCTCCCTCAGGACAGGGAGCCATATTGAAGCTTTCTTT.

Remarks on this clonotype: A much larger clone is a single base away; this may be a read error. This chain joins TRBV29-1 and TRBJ1-2, with a possible D match to TRBD1 (5 bases). Per the germline V gene, CDR1 is SQVTM and CDR2 is ANQGSEA. V lost 7 bases and J lost 4, with 13 bases in between. CDR3 size: 12 residues. The CDR3 DNA sequence: TGCAGCGGTGCCCCTGGGGGCTATGGCTACACCTTC. It is translated as CSGAPGGYGYTF.

This clonotype has more than one count but fewer than ten. At one of its ends the junction is not consistent with the germline gene, which may arise from a read error. The chain is built from TRBV6-2 or TRBV6-3 and TRBJ2-1; D not resolved. The CDR3 has 14 amino acids. Germline CDR1 and CDR2: MNHEY and SVGEGT. CDR3 nucleotides: TGTGCCAGCAATCCGATGGGCTCCTGCAATGAGCAGTTCTTC. It yields the protein CASNPMGSCNEQFF.

The J gene is TRBJ1-2, the V gene TRBV20-1; the D is unclear. The V end was cut by 1 base, the J end by 4 bases, with 25 bases between. The CDR3 extends over 18 amino acids. The germline V gene encodes CDR1 DFQATT and CDR2 SNEGSKA (reference sequence). CDR3: CSARGSPWAPNRSYGYTF. The CDR3 nucleotides read TGCAGTGCTAGAGGGTCTCCCTGGGCACCCAATCGTAGCTATGGCTACACCTTC.

The genes are TRBV7-2 and TRBJ2-5; D may be TRBD1 (6 bases). The V end was cut by 5 bases, the J end by 3 bases, with 16 bases between. The V gene's germline CDR1 is SGHTA and CDR2 FQGNSA. CDR3 size: 15 residues. CDR3 DNA sequence: TGTGCCAGCAGCCTCCCGCCCAGGGGTGAAGAGACCCAGTACTTC. It is translated as CASSLPPRGEETQYF.

The genes are TRBV7-3 and TRBJ1-6; a possible D gene is TRBD1 (5 bases). V dropped 4 bases and J dropped 7 bases, with 11 bases sitting between them. This CDR3 comprises 14 residues. Per germline, CDR1 SGHTA and CDR2 FQGTGA. The CDR3 loop is CASSSRGRNSPLHF. The CDR3, as DNA: TGTGCCAGCAGCTCCCGGGGACGCAATTCACCCCTCCACTTT. Looking up the rest from reference TRBV7-3 and TRBJ1-6 gives the full variable domain: GAGVSQTPSNKVTEKGKYVELRCDPISGHTALYWYRQSLGQGPEFLIYFQGTGAADDSGLPNDRFFAVRPEGSVSTLKIQRTERGDSAVYLCASSSRGRNSPLHFGNGTRLTVT.

The chain has TRBV19 and TRBJ1-6; D remains ambiguous. The CDR3 consists of 15 residues. V lost 3 bases and J 10 bases, leaving 16 bases between the germline ends. Germline V lookup: CDR1 LNHDA, CDR2 SQIVND (reference sequence). CDR3: CASSMEYPGNSPLHF. The CDR3 bases are TGTGCCAGTAGTATGGAGTACCCAGGAAACTCACCCCTCCACTTT.

This rearrangement joins TRBV4-2 to TRBJ2-1; D could derive from TRBD1 or TRBD2 (5 bases each). Germline V gene sequence: CDR1 LGHNA, CDR2 YNFKEQ. This CDR3 spans 13 amino acids. V was shortened by 4 bases and J by 13 bases, with 17 bases between the two germline ends. The CDR3 DNA is TGTGCCAGCAGCCTCCGCCGGGACGTTTATCAGTTCTTC. This gives the protein CASSLRRDVYQFF.

This clonotype has only a few counts. The CDR3 is CSARGAGYEKLFF. The CDR3 region has the DNA TGCAGTGCTAGAGGAGCAGGATATGAAAAACTGTTTTTT. The chain joins TRBV20-1 to TRBJ1-4; no clear D. CDR3 size: 13 residues. Germline V CDR1 and CDR2: DFQATT, SNEGSKA (reference sequence). V was clipped by 1 base and J by 6 bases, with 9 bases between them.

As to this clonotype: One junction end disagrees with the germline gene, perhaps due to a read error. The rearrangement uses TRBV6-1 and TRBJ2-6, with D uncertain. Germline V gives CDR1 MNHNS, CDR2 SASEGT. The CDR3 totals 14 residues. The CDR3 coding sequence is TGTGCCAGCAGTGACAACTCTGGGGTCAACGTCCCGACTTTC. Amino acids: CASSDNSGVNVPTF.

This clonotype was detected only a few times. V gene TRBV18 combines with J gene TRBJ2-3; no definite D call. Germline lookup yields CDR1 KGHSH and CDR2 LQKENI. Trimming took 2 bases from V and 1 from J, leaving 10 bases between them. CDR3 length: 15 residues. The CDR3 nucleotides read TGTGCCAGCTCACCAGCCCTGGCGGGCACAGATACGCAGTATTTT. Translation gives CASSPALAGTDTQYF.

In its sample, this clonotype was seen once. The chain uses TRBV29-1 and TRBJ1-1; D remains unclear. Germline V CDR1 and CDR2: SQVTM, ANQGSEA. This CDR3 spans 12 amino acids. V was shortened by 5 bases and J by 2 bases, with 9 bases between the two germline ends. This CDR3 reads CSVPADNTEAFF. The CDR3 DNA follows: TGCAGCGTTCCGGCGGACAACACTGAAGCTTTCTTT.

This clonotype has a count of ten or more. The rearrangement links TRBV5-1 to TRBJ2-3; D not resolved. Looked up from germline, CDR1 is SGHRS and CDR2 is YFSETQ. This CDR3 has 13 amino acids. V was cut by 2 bases and J by 9 bases, with 13 bases left in between. The CDR3, as DNA: TGCGCCAGCAGCTTAAGACCCTACCAAACGCAGTATTTT. This encodes CASSLRPYQTQYF.

This clonotype was counted between two and nine times. CDR3 in DNA: TGTGCCAGCAGCGGTCGGTCCGGGACTAGCGTAAATGAGCAGTTCTTC. Amino acids: CASSGRSGTSVNEQFF. V is TRBV9 and J is TRBJ2-1, with 10 bases fitting TRBD2. V shed 3 bases and J 7 bases; nucleotides not matched to a gene: 10. The germline gives CDR1 SGDLS, CDR2 YYNGEE. CDR3 size: 16 residues. Filled out from reference TRBV9 and TRBJ2-1, the complete variable domain reads DSGVTQTPKHLITATGQRVTLRCSPRSGDLSVYWYQQSLDQGLQFLIQYYNGEERAKGNILERFSAQQFPDLHSELNLSSLELGDSALYFCASSGRSGTSVNEQFFGPGTRLTVL.

This clonotype was observed a handful of times. This chain joins TRBV18 and TRBJ2-5; D is perhaps TRBD2 (5 bases). CDR3 length: 17 residues. The germline V gene encodes CDR1 KGHSH and CDR2 LQKENI. With 3 bases removed from V and 4 bases from J, the gap between germline ends came to 21 bases. CDR3: CASSPRRTINLTETQYF. Here the CDR3 DNA reads TGTGCCAGCTCACCTCGGAGGACCATCAACTTAACAGAGACCCAGTACTTC. Full variable domain (outside the CDR3, taken from reference TRBV18 and TRBJ2-5): NAGVMQNPRHLVRRRGQEARLRCSPMKGHSHVYWYRQLPEEGLKFMVYLQKENIIDESGMPKERFSAEFPKEGPSILRIQQVVRGDSAAYFCASSPRRTINLTETQYFGPGTRLLVL.

The chain is built from TRBV28 and TRBJ1-2; maybe TRBD1 (5 bases). V was cut by 6 bases and J by 4 bases, with 18 bases left in between. CDR1 is MDHEN, CDR2 SYDVKM, per germline. The CDR3 consists of 15 residues. This CDR3 reads CASRLGPGRSYGYTF. For the CDR3, the DNA is TGTGCCAGCAGACTGGGACCGGGTAGGTCCTATGGCTACACCTTC.